This TCR beta chain was profiled in a study of pediatric ulcerative colitis. Rectal tissue came from one to two pinch biopsies taken at colonoscopy. Deletions cut 5 bases from V and 7 bases from J, with 6 bases between. The CDR3 sequence is 11 residues long. Germline V gene lookup returns CDR1 LNHNV and CDR2 YYDKDF (reference sequence). Method: immunoSEQ multiplex PCR; TCRdb's copy keeps in-frame clones and lacks some. The data contain about 20,000 clones, 70% to 80% of them seen just once; the ten biggest clones take up under 7.5%. Sequenced: gut tissue. The V and J genes are TRBV15 and TRBJ2-1; D is unresolved. The TCR was taken from a boy aged 5 to 17 with moderate ulcerative colitis. The CDR3 DNA is TGTGCCACCAGCCCTAGTAATGAGCAGTTCTTC. Translating gives CATSPSNEQFF.